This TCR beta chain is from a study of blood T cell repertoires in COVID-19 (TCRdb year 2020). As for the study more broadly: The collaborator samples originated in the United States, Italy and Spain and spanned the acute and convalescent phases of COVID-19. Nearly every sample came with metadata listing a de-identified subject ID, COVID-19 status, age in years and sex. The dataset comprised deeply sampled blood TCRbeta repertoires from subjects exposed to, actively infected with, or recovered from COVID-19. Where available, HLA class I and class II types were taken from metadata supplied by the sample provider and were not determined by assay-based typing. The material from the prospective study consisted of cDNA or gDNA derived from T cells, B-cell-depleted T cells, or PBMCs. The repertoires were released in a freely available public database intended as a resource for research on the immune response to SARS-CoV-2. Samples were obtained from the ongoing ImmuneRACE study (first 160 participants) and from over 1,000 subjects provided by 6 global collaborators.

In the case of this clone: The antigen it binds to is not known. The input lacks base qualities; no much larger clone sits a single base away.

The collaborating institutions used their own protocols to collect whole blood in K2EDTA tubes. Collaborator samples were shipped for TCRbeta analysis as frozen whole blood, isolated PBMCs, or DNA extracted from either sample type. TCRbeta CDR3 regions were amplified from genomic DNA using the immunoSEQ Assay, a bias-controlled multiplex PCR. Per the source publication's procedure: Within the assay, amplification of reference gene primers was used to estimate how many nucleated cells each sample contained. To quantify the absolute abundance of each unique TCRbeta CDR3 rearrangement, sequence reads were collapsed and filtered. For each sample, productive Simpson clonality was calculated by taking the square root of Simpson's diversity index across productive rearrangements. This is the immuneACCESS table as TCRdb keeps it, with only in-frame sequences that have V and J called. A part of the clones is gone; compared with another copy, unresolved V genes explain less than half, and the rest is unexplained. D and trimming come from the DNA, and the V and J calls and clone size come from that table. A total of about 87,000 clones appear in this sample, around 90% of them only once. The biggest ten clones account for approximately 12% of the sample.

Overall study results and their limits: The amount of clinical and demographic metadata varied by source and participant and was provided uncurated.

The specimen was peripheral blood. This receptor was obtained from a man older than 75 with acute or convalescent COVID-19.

The DNA reads as follows: TGTGCCAGCAGCTTAGTAGCGGGGAATGAGCAGTTCTTC. It encodes CASSLVAGNEQFF. Recombination connected TRBV7-9 to TRBJ2-1; 8 central bases correspond to TRBD2. V loses 1 base at its end and J loses 7 bases; junction bases beyond the gene matches: 0. According to the germline V gene (reference sequence), CDR1 reads SEHNR and CDR2 reads FQNEAQ. The CDR3 spans 13 residues, from the cysteine through the phenylalanine. Only the CDR3 region is kept as DNA, spanning 39 bases read in frame from base 1.